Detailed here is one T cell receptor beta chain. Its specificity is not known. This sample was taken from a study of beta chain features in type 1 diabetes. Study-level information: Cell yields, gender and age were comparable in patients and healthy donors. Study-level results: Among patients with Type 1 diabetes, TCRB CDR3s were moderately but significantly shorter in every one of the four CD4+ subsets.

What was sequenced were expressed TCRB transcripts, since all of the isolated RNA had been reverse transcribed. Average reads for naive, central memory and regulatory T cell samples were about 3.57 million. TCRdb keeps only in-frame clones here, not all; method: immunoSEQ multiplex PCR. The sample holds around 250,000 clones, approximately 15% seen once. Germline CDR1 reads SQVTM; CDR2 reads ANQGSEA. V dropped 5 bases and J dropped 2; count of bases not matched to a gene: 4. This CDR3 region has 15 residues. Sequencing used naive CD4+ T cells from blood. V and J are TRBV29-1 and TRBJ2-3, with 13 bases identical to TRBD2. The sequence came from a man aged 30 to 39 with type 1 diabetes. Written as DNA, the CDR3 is TGCAGCGTTCGACTAGCGGGAGGATTCACAGATACGCAGTATTTT. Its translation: CSVRLAGGFTDTQYF.